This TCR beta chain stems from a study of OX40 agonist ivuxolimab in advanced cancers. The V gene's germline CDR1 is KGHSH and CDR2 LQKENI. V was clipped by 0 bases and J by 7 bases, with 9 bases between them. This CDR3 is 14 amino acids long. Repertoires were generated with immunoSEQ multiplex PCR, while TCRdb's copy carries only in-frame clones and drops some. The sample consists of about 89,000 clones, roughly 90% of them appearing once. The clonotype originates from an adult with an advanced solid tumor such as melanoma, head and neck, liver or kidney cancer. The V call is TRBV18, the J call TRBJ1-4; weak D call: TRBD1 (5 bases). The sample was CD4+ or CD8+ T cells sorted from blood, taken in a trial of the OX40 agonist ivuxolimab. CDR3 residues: CASSPPGRSEKLFF. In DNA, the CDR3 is TGTGCCAGCTCACCACCGGGACGTTCTGAAAAACTGTTTTTT.